The 26 T cell receptor beta chains below all came from one sample that was sequenced in a study of beta chain features in type 1 diabetes. Study results and caveats: Type 1 diabetes patients had TCRB CDR3s that were shorter (moderately but significantly so) in all four CD4+ subsets.

The sequenced template was cDNA made from the entire isolated RNA. TCRdb keeps only in-frame clones here, not all; method: immunoSEQ multiplex PCR. The sample includes over 600,000 clones, around 12% of them seen just once. Their antigen targets remain unknown. Material: naive CD4+ T cells from blood. These receptors came from a young man with type 1 diabetes.

As for this clone: Other DNA sequences in the same sample also yield this CDR3. The J gene is TRBJ2-5, the V gene TRBV29-1, with 11 bases aligning to TRBD2. Germline trimming cut 6 bases from V and 4 bases from J; bases unmatched to any gene: 4. Germline V gene data show CDR1 as SQVTM and CDR2 as ANQGSEA. This CDR3 has 13 residues. For the CDR3, the DNA is TGCAGCGTGGGACTAGCGGTGCCAGAGACCCAGTACTTC. Translation gives CSVGLAVPETQYF.

Only a few counts were recorded for this clone. The chain employs TRBV4-3 and TRBJ1-3; D not certain. The CDR3 covers 14 residues. Germline assignment: CDR1 LGHNA and CDR2 YSLEER. V gave up 4 bases and J gave up 7 bases, with 14 bases separating them. CDR3 in amino acids: CASSLEVQRNTIYF. The CDR3 nucleotides read TGCGCCAGCAGCCTAGAAGTCCAACGGAACACCATATATTTT.

This chain connects TRBV7-3 to TRBJ2-1, with 9 bases matching TRBD2. V lost 5 bases, J lost 8 bases, and 22 bases stayed unmatched. The length of the CDR3 is 19 residues. CDR1 and CDR2 from the germline V gene are SGHTA and FQGTGA. The CDR3 sequence: CASSPSGLAGFRATDEQFF. The CDR3 coding sequence is TGTGCCAGCAGCCCGTCGGGACTAGCTGGATTCCGTGCGACCGATGAGCAGTTCTTC.

The rearrangement joins TRBV7-2 to TRBJ1-5; tentatively, D is TRBD1 (6 bases). Germline V gene sequence: CDR1 SGHTA, CDR2 FQGNSA. The CDR3 runs to 16 residues. V shed 3 bases and J shed 5 bases, with 17 bases lying between them. The CDR3 nucleotides are TGTGCCAGCAGCTTGCCCCGGGGGCGGTTGCATCAGCCCCAGCATTTT. This translates into CASSLPRGRLHQPQHF.

This sequence joins TRBV10-3 and TRBJ1-2; D call uncertain. V was cut by 4 bases and J by 0 bases, with 9 bases left in between. The CDR3 is made up of 14 amino acids. Germline assignment: CDR1 ENHRY and CDR2 SYGVKD. CDR3 residues: CAISGEGANYGYTF. CDR3 DNA: TGTGCCATCAGTGGGGAGGGAGCTAACTATGGCTACACCTTC.

For this clone: Other DNA sequences from this sample encode an identical CDR3 as well. V gene TRBV2 combines with J gene TRBJ2-5; 8 bases are a match to TRBD2. Trimming cost V 8 bases and J 4 bases; bases outside gene matches: 3. The CDR3 has 12 amino acids. Germline V gene lookup returns CDR1 SNHLY and CDR2 FYNNEI. The CDR3 DNA reads as TGTGCCAGCCGCAGCGGGGGAGAGACCCAGTACTTC. Encoded protein: CASRSGGETQYF.

This chain connects TRBV5-8 to TRBJ1-2; D might be TRBD1 (5 bases). Germline CDR1 SGHTS, CDR2 YDEGEE. V lost 4 bases and J lost 8, with 12 bases in between. CDR3 length: 12 amino acids. The CDR3 DNA reads TGTGCCAGCAGCCCCCGGAGGGACGGCTACACCTTC. Translating gives CASSPRRDGYTF.

This clone was counted between two and nine times. The V gene is TRBV12-5, the J gene TRBJ1-2; maybe TRBD1 (5 bases). This CDR3 spans 13 amino acids. The germline V gene encodes CDR1 LGHNT and CDR2 FRNRAP. V was trimmed by 0 bases and J by 8 bases, leaving 10 bases between them. The CDR3 here is CASGLVLGTGYTF. The CDR3 DNA sequence: TGTGCTAGTGGTTTGGTACTGGGGACCGGCTACACCTTC.

The chain couples TRBV19 to TRBJ2-1; D is unclear. Germline lookup yields CDR1 LNHDA and CDR2 SQIVND (reference sequence). The V end lost 2 bases, the J end lost 0 bases, and 11 bases lay between the germline ends. The CDR3 is made up of 16 amino acids. The CDR3 bases are TGTGCCAGTAGTATATGGCTAAAGAGCTCCTACAATGAGCAGTTCTTC. This gives the protein CASSIWLKSSYNEQFF.

This chain joins TRBV4-3 and TRBJ2-2; D remains unclear. This CDR3 has 15 residues. Germline assignment: CDR1 LGHNA and CDR2 YSLEER. Trimming took 4 bases from V and 2 from J, leaving 11 bases between them. CDR3: CASSPYRANTGELFF. CDR3 DNA sequence: TGCGCCAGCAGCCCGTATAGGGCTAACACCGGGGAGCTGTTTTTT.

This clone was recorded a few times. V and J are TRBV6-5 and TRBJ1-2, with D tentatively TRBD1 (6 bases). V lost 2 bases to trimming and J lost 2 bases, with 15 bases between them. This CDR3 contains 16 residues. In germline, CDR1 is MNHEY, CDR2 SVGAGI. The CDR3: CASSYGTGLGNYGYTF. In nucleotides, the CDR3 is TGTGCCAGCAGTTACGGTACAGGGCTGGGAAACTATGGCTACACCTTC.

The rearrangement uses TRBV9 and TRBJ2-1, with 10 bases that match TRBD1. The CDR3 covers 12 residues. Germline CDR1 is SGDLS and CDR2 is YYNGEE. Unmatched junction bases numbered 5, after V lost 3 bases and J lost 14 bases. The CDR3: CASSATGTGEFF. CDR3 nucleotide sequence: TGTGCCAGCAGCGCTACCGGGACAGGGGAGTTCTTC.

V and J are TRBV4-3 and TRBJ2-1; 8 bases line up with TRBD2. The trim removed 0 bases at V and 6 bases at J, leaving 4 bases unmatched. CDR3 length: 15 amino acids. Looked up from germline, CDR1 is LGHNA and CDR2 is YSLEER. The CDR3 nucleotides read TGCGCCAGCAGCCAAGATAGACGGGGGGGCAATGAGCAGTTCTTC. Translated, it gives CASSQDRRGGNEQFF.

This clone has a handful of counts. The chain employs TRBV18 and TRBJ2-7, with D tentatively TRBD1 or TRBD2 (5 bases each). There are 14 residues in the CDR3. V lost 6 bases, J lost 7 bases, and 19 bases lay in between. The germline V gene has CDR1 KGHSH and CDR2 LQKENI. CDR3 protein: CASSPGTASGEQYF. CDR3 in DNA: TGTGCCAGCTCTCCCGGGACGGCCTCGGGGGAGCAGTACTTC.

This clone was seen a few times. The chain combines TRBV29-1 with TRBJ2-2; D ambiguous. V lost 1 base and J 5 bases, leaving 11 bases between the germline ends. The CDR3 consists of 14 residues. Per the germline V gene, CDR1 is SQVTM and CDR2 is ANQGSEA. The DNA for the CDR3 is TGCAGCGTTGAAGGGAACCTCAGTACCGGGGAGCTGTTTTTT. Translated, it gives CSVEGNLSTGELFF.

The chain links TRBV6-5 to TRBJ2-2; possibly TRBD1 for D (5 bases). The V and J ends lost 4 bases and 5 bases respectively, with 11 bases between them. There are 14 residues in the CDR3. Germline V gene data show CDR1 as MNHEY and CDR2 as SVGAGI. CDR3: CASSSYSGTGELFF. CDR3 sequence (DNA): TGTGCCAGCAGTTCTTATTCAGGGACCGGGGAGCTGTTTTTT.

This clone was observed a handful of times. The chain is built from TRBV7-9 and TRBJ1-4; TRBD1 matches 7 bases. CDR1 and CDR2 from the germline V gene are SEHNR and FQNEAQ (reference sequence). With 1 base clipped from V and 7 bases from J, the junction kept 9 bases outside the gene matches. This CDR3 is built from 16 residues. The CDR3: CASSLGAGTAAEKLFF. CDR3 nucleotide sequence: TGTGCCAGCAGCTTAGGGGCCGGGACAGCGGCTGAAAAACTGTTTTTT.

The chain uses TRBV23-1 and TRBJ2-7; no firm D call. TRBV23-1 is classed as an ORF, of uncertain function. V lost 3 bases and J lost 2, with 17 bases in between. This CDR3 is 16 amino acids long. CDR3 protein: CASSHSLDGWTYEQYF. CDR3 nucleotide sequence: TGCGCCAGCAGTCATTCACTGGATGGGTGGACCTACGAGCAGTACTTC.

This clone was counted a few times. The rearrangement links TRBV5-1 to TRBJ2-4; D unclear. CDR1 SGHRS and CDR2 YFSETQ come from the germline V gene. V gave up 0 bases and J gave up 1 base, with 14 bases separating them. The CDR3 has 17 residues. CDR3 nucleotides: TGCGCCAGCAGCTTGGTTGCGAGCCGTGGGGCCAAAAACATTCAGTACTTC. Translating gives CASSLVASRGAKNIQYF. Complete variable domain (other parts from reference TRBV5-1 and TRBJ2-4): KAGVTQTPRYLIKTRGQQVTLSCSPISGHRSVSWYQQTPGQGLQFLFEYFSETQRNKGNFPGRFSGRQFSNSRSEMNVSTLELGDSALYLCASSLVASRGAKNIQYFGAGTRLSVL.

The chain has TRBV9 and TRBJ1-6; D not certain. Germline CDR1 SGDLS, CDR2 YYNGEE. Trimming took off 4 bases at V and 9 bases at J, with 20 bases between the two ends. This CDR3 has 16 amino acids. The CDR3 sequence is CASSSPRRFESSPLHF. The CDR3 coding sequence is TGTGCCAGCAGCTCTCCTCGGAGATTTGAGAGTTCACCCCTCCACTTT.

A few counts support this clone. The chain joins TRBV7-2 to TRBJ2-7; possibly TRBD1 or TRBD2 for D (5 bases each). CDR1 and CDR2 from the germline V gene are SGHTA and FQGNSA. Trimming stripped 1 base from V and 6 bases from J, with 10 bases between. The CDR3 length is 13 residues. The CDR3 DNA reads as TGTGCCAGCAGCTTAGGGGGGTATCTCGAGCAGTACTTC. It specifies CASSLGGYLEQYF.

A few counts support this clone. Other DNA sequences of this sample code for an identical CDR3. The chain employs TRBV9 and TRBJ1-1; D unclear. Trimming pared 0 bases from V and 5 bases from J, leaving 8 bases between. There are 13 residues in the CDR3. CDR1 and CDR2 (germline): SGDLS, YYNGEE. CDR3 residues: CASSVAGDTEAFF. The CDR3 DNA sequence: TGTGCCAGCAGCGTAGCCGGCGATACTGAAGCTTTCTTT.

This clone was counted between two and nine times. V usage is TRBV6-1 and J usage is TRBJ1-1; the D gene is possibly TRBD1 (5 bases). The germline CDR1 and CDR2 sequences are MNHNS and SASEGT. This CDR3 comprises 12 residues. V lost 8 bases and J 1 base, leaving 8 bases between the germline ends. This chain's CDR3 is CASGHPNTEAFF. Here the CDR3 DNA reads TGTGCCAGCGGACACCCGAACACTGAAGCTTTCTTT.

This rearrangement joins TRBV2 to TRBJ1-4, with D maybe TRBD1 (6 bases). This CDR3 is built from 13 residues. The ends were cut back, 5 bases at V and 12 bases at J, with 16 bases in the middle. Per the germline V gene, CDR1 is SNHLY and CDR2 is FYNNEI. The CDR3 loop reads CASSRDIAEELFF. The CDR3 DNA follows: TGTGCCAGCAGTCGGGACATCGCCGAGGAACTGTTTTTT. Combining the CDR3 with reference TRBV2 and TRBJ1-4 gives the whole variable domain EPEVTQTPSHQVTQMGQEVILRCVPISNHLYFYWYRQILGQKVEFLVSFYNNEISEKSEIFDDQFSVERPDGSNFTLKIRSTKLEDSAMYFCASSRDIAEELFFGSGTQLSVL.

V gene TRBV28 combines with J gene TRBJ1-5, with 7 nucleotides matching TRBD1. Unmatched junction bases numbered 4, after V lost 5 bases and J lost 9 bases. The CDR3 contains 12 residues. CDR1 and CDR2 from the germline V gene are MDHEN and SYDVKM. The CDR3 is CASSGQVLPQHF. The CDR3 nucleotides read TGTGCCAGCAGTGGACAGGTCCTGCCCCAGCATTTT.

The chain is built from TRBV18 and TRBJ2-6; 9 positions match TRBD1. Germline lookup yields CDR1 KGHSH and CDR2 LQKENI. V shed 3 bases, J shed 2 bases, and the junction held 8 bases outside the gene matches. The CDR3 sequence is 18 residues long. The DNA for the CDR3 is TGTGCCAGCTCACCGCGAGGACAGGGGAATACTGGGGCCAACGTCCTGACTTTC. It specifies CASSPRGQGNTGANVLTF.